A selection of T cell receptor beta chains follows, all from one sample in a study of T cell responses to AZD1222 COVID-19 vaccine. This table comes from immunoSEQ multiplex PCR, and its TCRdb copy is limited to in-frame clones, with some not included. The sample comprises roughly 91,000 clones, 87% of which are singletons, and 2.5% to 3% rests with the top ten. The starting material was peripheral blood, obtained on day 0 of AZD1222 vaccination. The receptors were gathered from an adult in good health. Each CDR3 is given with its conserved first and last residue. Fields, in order: clone size, D gene, J gene, V gene, CDR3 DNA, CDR3 protein. A D gene is named only where the DNA matches it firmly. Clone size appears in some rows only: once, few, many, or a class for an expanded clone.

NA | NA | TRBJ1-4 | TRBV5-1 | TGTGCCAGCAGCTCCGCCCCGGGACCGACTAATGAAAAACTGTTTTTT | CASSSAPGPTNEKLFF
NA | NA | TRBJ2-1 | TRBV10-3 | TGTGCCATCAGTGAGCTGAGGGGGGACAATGAGCAGTTCTTC | CAISELRGDNEQFF
NA | TRBD1 | TRBJ1-5 | TRBV27 | TGTGCCAGCAGGGACGGACAGGGCACTCAGCCCCAGCATTTT | CASRDGQGTQPQHF
NA | NA | TRBJ1-3 | TRBV4-3 | TGCGCCAGCAGCCAAGCCTGGGGCGCCCCTGGAAACACCATATATTTT | CASSQAWGAPGNTIYF
NA | NA | TRBJ2-5 | TRBV9 | TGTGCCAGCAGCACCTCGGACAGCCCAGAGACCCAGTACTTC | CASSTSDSPETQYF
NA | TRBD2 | TRBJ2-1 | TRBV3-1/TRBV3-2 | TGTGCCAGCAGCCATCAAAGCGGGAGGTCGGATGAGCAGTTCTTC | CASSHQSGRSDEQFF
NA | NA | TRBJ1-2 | TRBV6-5 | TGTGCCAGCAGACAGGGCCTCTATGGCTACACCTTC | CASRQGLYGYTF
once | NA | TRBJ1-5 | TRBV9 | TGTGCCAGCAGCCGTGACAGCAATCAGCCCCAGCATTTT | CASSRDSNQPQHF
NA | NA | TRBJ2-2 | TRBV19 | TGTGCCAGTAGTATAGCGACGAACACCGGGGAGCTGTTTTTT | CASSIATNTGELFF
NA | NA | TRBJ1-6 | TRBV3-1/TRBV3-2 | TGTGCCAGCAGCCAGAAAGGATCACCCCTCCACTTT | CASSQKGSPLHF